This TCR beta chain was sequenced for a study of cytomegalovirus exposure and HLA in healthy donors (dated by TCRdb to 2016 to 2017). Regarding the complete study: An earlier analysis of roughly 500 of the donors reported 276 Gb of sequence data and 117 million unique TCR beta sequences from 150 million to 200 million T cells. About 330 gigabases of sequencing data and around 85 million unique TCR sequences made up an early release that covered under 750 HLA-typed donors. Among the roughly 390 genotyped donors, around 81% belonged to the genetic ancestry cluster associated with self-reported Caucasian donors. The aim of the study was to test whether cataloging public T cell receptors could identify signatures of past pathogen exposure. Using immunosequencing, the study profiled T cell repertoires from about 610 subjects and related those repertoires to cytomegalovirus serostatus. A separate validation cohort of roughly 110 different subjects was used in addition to the 666-subject first cohort. High-throughput TCR immunosequencing, statistical association of individual TCRs with disease status, and machine learning were combined to predict cytomegalovirus infection status. In a later analysis, previously published TCR beta repertoires from 670 or so donors were re-analyzed and high-resolution HLA genotyping was added so that TCR occurrence patterns could be studied. Rather than using new phenotypic data, the later analysis identified candidate immune exposures from TCR beta sequences and from how often those sequences occurred across donors. To decide whether each TCR beta V gene segment behaved as functional or pseudogenic, an earlier analysis of some 600 of the donors relied on high-throughput TCR beta sequencing. Donor age, sex, ethnicity and CMV serostatus were compiled together with the repertoire data. A later genetic analysis took genome-wide SNP genotypes for about 65% of the 666 donors and used that subset as a discovery cohort. Every repertoire in the discovery cohort had been generated on one and the same sequencing platform. HLA typing covered class I and class II loci at four-digit resolution. The number of typed donors differed by locus: roughly 620-630 for A, B, C, DRB1 and DQB1; some 500 for DQA1; about 600 for DPA1; and about 450 for DPB1. About 5 DR-DQ haplotypes were handled as single units for association and clustering, since linkage in the cohort was strong. Among some 410 genotyped donors of the cohort, an average of approximately 250,000 unique TCR beta nucleotide sequences were sequenced per donor, around 18% of them non-productive. The full study reports these points: The authors suggested that the approach could potentially be generalized to other disease states and immunological phenotypes. A later genetic analysis reported fewer N-insertions in productive TCRs among donors in an Asian-associated ancestry cluster than the approximately 670-donor mean. The study gave a list of around 170 TCR beta chains associated with cytomegalovirus. While some public TCRs were present in many individuals, most TCR sequences turned up only very rarely across donors. Three of the identified cytomegalovirus-associated TCR beta chains were confirmed in vitro to be specific for cytomegalovirus antigens. Because counts were too low, roughly 18 rarely observed V segments, including chromosome 9 orphons, were left out of the earlier analysis of about 620 of the donors. An earlier analysis of some 560 of the donors showed that most TCR beta V segments appeared in productive rearrangements either about 87% or about 30% of the time, which broadly matched IMGT annotations. Sequencing depth was assumed to be roughly uniform across donors in the presence/absence analyses, though that assumption may not hold. Immune exposure information for the cohort was limited to CMV serostatus. Some IMGT-functional V segments, including TRBV6-2 and TRBV6-3, could not be distinguished by the 87-base-pair reads and were therefore excluded. Because some donors lacked HLA typing at each locus, the association tests relied only on the typed subset. At a false discovery rate of 0.05, a later analysis linked 16,951 TCR beta sequences to specific HLA alleles. In this cohort, only TCR beta chains were sequenced, and detectable features were limited by the absence of alpha or paired-chain data. Linkage disequilibrium might explain the correlated functional status among segregating V segments, but an unknown experimental factor could not be excluded. According to a later analysis, most CMV-associated TCR beta chains appeared to be HLA-restricted, and the HLA associations seemed to be driven largely by CMV exposure. When HLA alleles, especially DR and DQ, strongly co-occurred, attributing TCR associations to individual alleles was difficult. Compared with equally common non-associated chains, HLA-associated TCR beta chains in a later analysis were more clonally expanded and had lower generation probabilities. A group of highly shared sequence variants was considered likely to be a technical artifact of the sequencing pipeline. A later analysis found that TCR association rates varied across HLA loci, with DRB1 alleles showing the most associated TCRs and HLA-C alleles the fewest. A later analysis reported that several top co-occurrence clusters appeared linked to parvovirus B19, influenza, CMV and Epstein-Barr virus. The classifier was reported to diagnose cytomegalovirus status with high specificity and sensitivity in both the original cohort and the validation cohort. A further reported finding was that TCR beta sequences accurately predicted the HLA-A and HLA-B alleles for most subjects in the first cohort. In a later genetic analysis, a missense DCLRE1C variant was associated with V-gene and J-gene trimming of TCR beta chains, and the association was replicated in an independent cohort.

The cohort was made up of several hundred healthy bone marrow donors. At the time of sampling, every cohort member was nominally healthy, though immune exposures that went unrecorded were likely present. The donor tested CMV seropositive, placing the donor among the 290 or so seropositive members of the cohort. A peripheral blood sample was collected from each donor, and TCR beta sequencing was performed on peripheral blood mononuclear cells. Genomic DNA was extracted from the blood cell samples with the Qiagen DNeasy Blood Extraction Kit. Relative to germline, V is 4 bases shorter and J is 5 bases shorter, with 5 bases between their ends. From its cysteine to its phenylalanine, the CDR3 spans 10 amino acids. Here the CDR3 DNA is all that survives: 30 bases in frame from base 1. The germline V gene yields SQVTM for CDR1 and ANQGSEA for CDR2. Remarks on this clone: What this receptor recognizes is not known. No clone much larger than this one lies a single base away; base qualities are absent.

Library prep was done by the immunoSEQ multiplex PCR assay. A mixture of 60 forward primers for TCR Vbeta segments and 13 reverse primers for TCR Jbeta segments was used in the multiplex PCR. The CDR3 region of rearranged TCR beta genes was amplified from genomic DNA by a multiplex PCR assay. Amplified TCR beta libraries were sequenced as 87-base-pair reads on the Illumina HiSeq System. Per the source publication's procedure: A later analysis tallied around 82 million unique TCR beta chains across the approximately 670 repertoires, and roughly 11 million of those chains were shared by two or more donors. A nearest-neighbor algorithm error-corrected the raw reads and collapsed the reads into unique sequences, merging closely related sequences to remove PCR and sequencing errors. CDR3 sequences were aligned to IMGT reference sequences to assign V, D and J gene segments. For a sequence to be retained, a match of at least six nucleotides to both a V gene segment and a J gene segment was required. Rearrangements were called productive when the CDR3 lacked stop codons and stayed in frame with V and J; all others were non-productive. CDR3 was defined by IMGT convention, running from the second conserved V-encoded cysteine to the conserved J-encoded phenylalanine. The earlier analysis of about 610 of the donors excluded any sequence lacking an unambiguous match to a single V gene segment. An earlier analysis of 500 to 700 of the donors classified V segments as functional when productive rearrangements were above 56.7% and as segregating when the standard deviation between donors was above 5%. To diagnose cytomegalovirus status from the catalog of TCR beta chain sequences, a statistical classification framework was built. A later analysis assigned V and J genes by comparing TCR nucleotide sequences with IMGT/GENE-DB human TR gene sequences. The TCRdist pipeline was used in a later analysis to assign CDR3 sequences and most-parsimonious VDJ recombination scenarios. In a later analysis, every TCR beta chain was defined by the combination of its CDR3 amino acid sequence and its V-gene family, and reads without a unique V-gene family were dropped. A later analysis removed several hundred highly shared, low-generation-probability nucleotide sequences to deal with suspected cross-contamination and a sequencing artifact. A later analysis calculated a clonal expansion index for each public chain from normalized within-repertoire ranks of inferred template counts. A later analysis computed generation probabilities with a VDJ recombination model fitted to out-of-frame rearrangements, and checked the results against IGoR. In a later analysis, TCR-TCR, TCR-HLA and TCR-CMV co-occurrence was scored with hypergeometric tests, and a repertoire-size bias correction was applied to TCR pairs. A later analysis estimated false discovery rates by permuting HLA or CMV assignments 20 times. A later analysis grouped co-occurring TCRs with DBSCAN, adding TCRdist sequence similarity when clustering within HLA-allele-positive subsets. Co-occurrence clustering excluded repertoires with fewer than 30,000 or more than 120,000 public chains, plus five with anomalous nucleotide sharing. Imported from immuneACCESS, the table was reduced by TCRdb to in-frame sequences with V and J called. These copies leave out some clones; in studies compared against another copy, an unresolved V gene accounts for under half, and the cause of the remainder is not known. The DNA gave D and trimming, while V, J and clone size come from that table. A total of 120,000 to 150,000 clones appear in this sample, around three quarters of them only once. About 6.9% of the sample is held by the ten biggest clonotypes.

This sequence uses TRBV29-1 and TRBJ1-1, with an unclear D gene assignment. The receptor was isolated from a woman aged 40 to 50 in good health and CMV-seropositive. The material sequenced was PBMCs. CDR3 sequence: CSVVRTEAFF. The nucleotide sequence is TGCAGCGTTGTGAGGACTGAAGCTTTCTTT.